The clone carrying this T cell receptor (beta chain) occurred a few times. Its matching antigen is unknown. The entry originates in a study of human T cells and chemical hapten exposure. Study-level findings and limits: Patch test scores rose with PT1 expanded TCR counts, a positive correlation.

TCRdb used MiXCR to reprocess the RACE reads, holding one entry per CDR3 protein. The table includes tens of thousands of distinct CDR3 sequences, 10% detected once. V was trimmed by 1 base and J by 4 bases, leaving 5 bases between them. The CDR3 totals 13 residues. From germline, CDR1 is DFQATT and CDR2 SNEGSKA (reference sequence). Time point: patch test 1, 2 weeks after DPC sensitization. Treatment meaning: therapeutic diphenylcyclopropenone sensitization with weekly scalp DPC. The chain carries TRBV20-1 and TRBJ1-6; D remains unclear. The sample in question was whole blood, obtained in connection with sensitization to the hapten diphenylcyclopropenone (DPC). This TCR came from a woman between 45 and 60 years old with alopecia areata. Some clones in this sample may be carry-over from other donors' samples. The CDR3 spells CSARADYNSPLHF. The CDR3 region has the DNA TGCAGTGCTAGAGCTGATTATAATTCACCCCTCCACTTT.